Following are 10 T cell receptor beta chains from one sample sequenced in a study of PD-1 blockade in mismatch repair-deficient tumors. Data came from immunoSEQ multiplex PCR; TCRdb stores just in-frame clones and leaves some out. The sample yields approximately 80,000 clones, approximately 78% seen once. The sequencing used peripheral blood, collected 44 weeks after starting pembrolizumab. The receptors come from an adult with mismatch repair-deficient cancer.

This chain uses TRBV5-1 with TRBJ2-3; D possibly corresponds to TRBD1 (5 bases). The CDR3 is 15 residues long. V was shortened by 4 bases and J by 4 bases, with 16 bases between the two germline ends. Germline values: CDR1 SGHRS, CDR2 YFSETQ. The CDR3 region has the DNA TGCGCCAGCAGCGGACGATTTCAGGGCCCAGATACGCAGTATTTT. This encodes CASSGRFQGPDTQYF.

Here the CDR3 reads CASSPTWVAGPIGDTQYF. DNA of the CDR3: TGTGCCAGCAGTCCTACGTGGGTCGCGGGCCCGATCGGAGATACGCAGTATTTT. This chain uses TRBV11-1 with TRBJ2-3, with D tentatively TRBD2 (5 bases). The CDR3 runs 18 residues. In germline, CDR1 is SGHAT, CDR2 FQDESV (reference sequence). Trimming took off 6 bases at V and 5 bases at J, with 27 bases between the two ends.

In its sample, this clone was seen once. The chain carries TRBV9 and TRBJ2-6, with TRBD1 matching 7 bases. Unmatched junction bases numbered 4, after V lost 1 base and J lost 0 bases. From germline, CDR1 is SGDLS and CDR2 YYNGEE. There are 17 residues in the CDR3. In DNA, the CDR3 is TGTGCCAGCAGCGTATCGGGACAGAGCTCTGGGGCCAACGTCCTGACTTTC. Protein sequence: CASSVSGQSSGANVLTF.

The chain employs TRBV19 and TRBJ2-7, with D uncertain. Per germline, CDR1 LNHDA and CDR2 SQIVND (reference sequence). The CDR3 contains 15 residues. V lost 1 base and J 1 base, leaving 11 bases between the germline ends. Here the CDR3 DNA reads TGTGCCAGTAGTATAGCCCTAGGGTTTTCCTACGAGCAGTACTTC. It encodes CASSIALGFSYEQYF. Supplemented by reference TRBV19 and TRBJ2-7, the full variable domain reads DGGITQSPKYLFRKEGQNVTLSCEQNLNHDAMYWYRQDPGQGLRLIYYSQIVNDFQKGDIAEGYSVSREKKESFPLTVTSAQKNPTAFYLCASSIALGFSYEQYFGPGTRLTVT.

The count of this clone is one. The gene calls are TRBV19 and TRBJ2-2, with no clear D. With 3 bases removed from V and 4 bases from J, the gap between germline ends came to 12 bases. The germline CDR1 and CDR2 sequences are LNHDA and SQIVND (reference sequence). This CDR3 has 15 residues. The CDR3 coding sequence is TGTGCCAGTAGTATTCAAGGACCGTCCACCGGGGAGCTGTTTTTT. Its translation: CASSIQGPSTGELFF.

The rearrangement uses TRBV5-1 and TRBJ2-2; TRBD1 agrees at 12 bases. The CDR3 has 15 residues. V trimming: 4 bases; J trimming: 6 bases; junction bases outside the gene matches: 4. Germline V gene data show CDR1 as SGHRS and CDR2 as YFSETQ. CDR3 amino acids: CASSPGTGGPGELFF. CDR3 DNA sequence: TGCGCCAGCAGCCCCGGGACAGGGGGCCCCGGGGAGCTGTTTTTT.

The V gene is TRBV14, the J gene TRBJ2-7; D gene ambiguous. Germline V gene lookup returns CDR1 SGHDN and CDR2 FVKESK. This CDR3 has 14 amino acids. Trimming left V 0 bases short and J 1 base short, with 7 bases between. CDR3 residues: CASSQDRSSYEQYF. Written as DNA, the CDR3 is TGTGCCAGCAGCCAAGATAGGAGTTCCTACGAGCAGTACTTC.

The V and J genes are TRBV20-1 and TRBJ2-1; unclear D gene. CDR3 size: 10 residues. The V end was cut by 6 bases, the J end by 10 bases, with 10 bases between. The germline V gene has CDR1 DFQATT and CDR2 SNEGSKA (reference sequence). The CDR3 protein is CSAVVSEQFF. CDR3 sequence (DNA): TGCAGTGCAGTAGTTTCCGAGCAGTTCTTC.

The chain couples TRBV6-1 to TRBJ1-3; possibly TRBD1 for D (6 bases). The V end lost 3 bases, the J end lost 4 bases, and 16 bases lay between the germline ends. Germline CDR1 and CDR2: MNHNS and SASEGT. This CDR3 has 16 residues. Here the CDR3 reads CASSDGVGQGGNTIYF. The CDR3 coding sequence is TGTGCCAGCAGTGATGGTGTGGGCCAGGGGGGAAACACCATATATTTT.

This chain uses TRBV27 with TRBJ1-5; D gene unclear. V was cut by 0 bases and J by 0 bases, with 15 bases left in between. Germline CDR1 reads MNHEY; CDR2 reads SMNVEV (reference sequence). This CDR3 has 18 amino acids. DNA for the CDR3: TGTGCCAGCAGTTTATCGGGGAGTGCCTCCTATAGCAATCAGCCCCAGCATTTT. Its protein is CASSLSGSASYSNQPQHF.